This TCR beta chain was sequenced during a study of T cell responses to AZD1222 COVID-19 vaccine. Data came from immunoSEQ multiplex PCR; TCRdb stores just in-frame clones and leaves some out. The table records about 78,000 clones, roughly 86% of them present only once. Trimming removed 4 bases at V and 0 bases at J, with 9 bases between. The CDR3 is 14 amino acids. Germline V gives CDR1 KGHSH, CDR2 LQKENI. The material sequenced was peripheral blood, taken on day 0 of MenACWY control vaccination. V usage is TRBV18 and J usage is TRBJ2-5; D remains ambiguous. The clonotype comes from an adult in good health. The CDR3 DNA reads TGTGCCAGCTCACAGGCAGTGTACCAAGAGACCCAGTACTTC. Translating gives CASSQAVYQETQYF.